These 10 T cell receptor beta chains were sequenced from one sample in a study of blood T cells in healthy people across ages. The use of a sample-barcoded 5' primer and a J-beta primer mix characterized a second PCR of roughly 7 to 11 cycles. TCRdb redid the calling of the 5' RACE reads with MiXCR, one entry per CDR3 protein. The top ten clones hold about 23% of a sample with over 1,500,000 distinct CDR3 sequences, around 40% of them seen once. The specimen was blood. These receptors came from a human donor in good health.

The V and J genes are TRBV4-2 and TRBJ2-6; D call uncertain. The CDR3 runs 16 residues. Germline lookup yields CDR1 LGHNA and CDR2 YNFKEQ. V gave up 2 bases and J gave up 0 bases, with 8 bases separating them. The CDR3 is CASSQLGNSGANVLTF. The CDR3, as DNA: TGTGCCAGCAGCCAACTGGGGAACTCTGGGGCCAACGTCCTGACTTTC.

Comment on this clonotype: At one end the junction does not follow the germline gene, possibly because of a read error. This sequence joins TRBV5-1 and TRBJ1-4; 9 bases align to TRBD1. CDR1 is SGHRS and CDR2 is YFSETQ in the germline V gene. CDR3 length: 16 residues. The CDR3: CASSPDRGPTNEKRFF. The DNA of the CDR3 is TGCGCCAGCAGCCCGGACAGGGGTCCAACTAATGAAAAACGGTTTTTT. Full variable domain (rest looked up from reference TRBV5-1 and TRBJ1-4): KAGVTQTPRYLIKTRGQQVTLSCSPISGHRSVSWYQQTPGQGLQFLFEYFSETQRNKGNFPGRFSGRQFSNSRSEMNVSTLELGDSALYLCASSPDRGPTNEKRFFGSGTQLSVL.

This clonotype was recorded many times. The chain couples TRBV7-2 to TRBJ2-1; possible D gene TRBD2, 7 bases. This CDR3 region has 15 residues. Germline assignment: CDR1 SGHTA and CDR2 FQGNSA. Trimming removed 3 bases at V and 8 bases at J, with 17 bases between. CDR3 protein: CASSFSWGGGYEQFF. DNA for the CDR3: TGTGCCAGCAGCTTTAGTTGGGGGGGCGGATATGAGCAGTTCTTC. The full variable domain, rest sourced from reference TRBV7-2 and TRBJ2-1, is GAGVSQSPSNKVTEKGKDVELRCDPISGHTALYWYRQSLGQGLEFLIYFQGNSAPDKSGLPSDRFSAERTGGSVSTLTIQRTQQEDSAVYLCASSFSWGGGYEQFFGPGTRLTVL.

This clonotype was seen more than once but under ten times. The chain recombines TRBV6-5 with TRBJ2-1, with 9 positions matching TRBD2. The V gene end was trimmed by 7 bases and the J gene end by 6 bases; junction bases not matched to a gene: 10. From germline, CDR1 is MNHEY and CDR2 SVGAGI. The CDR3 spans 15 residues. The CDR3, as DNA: TGTGCCAGCATGCCTGGGACTAGCAGGGGCAATGAGCAGTTCTTC. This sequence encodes CASMPGTSRGNEQFF.

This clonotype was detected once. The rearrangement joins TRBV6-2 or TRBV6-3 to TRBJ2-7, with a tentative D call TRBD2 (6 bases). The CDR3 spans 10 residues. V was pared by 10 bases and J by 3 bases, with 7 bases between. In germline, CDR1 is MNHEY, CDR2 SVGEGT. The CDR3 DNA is TGTGCCACCGGGAGCTACGAGCAGTACTTC. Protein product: CATGSYEQYF.

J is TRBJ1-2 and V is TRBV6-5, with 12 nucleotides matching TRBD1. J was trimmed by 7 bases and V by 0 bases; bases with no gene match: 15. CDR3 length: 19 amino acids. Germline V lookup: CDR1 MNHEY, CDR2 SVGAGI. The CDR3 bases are TGTGCCAGCAGTTACTCGATTCAGGGACAGGGGGCGAGCCCTCCTGGCTACACCTTC. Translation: CASSYSIQGQGASPPGYTF.

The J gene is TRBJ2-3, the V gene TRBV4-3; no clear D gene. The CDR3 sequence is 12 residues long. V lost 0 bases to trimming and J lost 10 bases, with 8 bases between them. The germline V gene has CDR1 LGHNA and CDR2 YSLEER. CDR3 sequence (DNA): TGCGCCAGCAGCCAAGACGTCCAAGCGCAGTATTTT. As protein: CASSQDVQAQYF.

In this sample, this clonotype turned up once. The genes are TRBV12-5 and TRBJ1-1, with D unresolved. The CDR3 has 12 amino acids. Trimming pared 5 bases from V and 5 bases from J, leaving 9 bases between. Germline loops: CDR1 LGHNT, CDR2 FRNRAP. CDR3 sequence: CASGPVRTEAFF. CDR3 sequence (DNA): TGTGCTAGTGGTCCCGTAAGGACTGAAGCTTTCTTT.

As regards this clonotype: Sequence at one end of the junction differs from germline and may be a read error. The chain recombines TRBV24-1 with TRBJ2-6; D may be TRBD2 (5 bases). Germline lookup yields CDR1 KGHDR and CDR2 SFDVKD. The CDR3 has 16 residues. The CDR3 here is CAASAPGYSGANVLTF. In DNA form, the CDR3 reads TGTGCCGCCAGTGCCCCGGGGTACTCTGGGGCCAACGTCCTGACTTTC.

CDR3 loop: CAIGFRGEAFF. In nucleotides, the CDR3 is TGTGCCATCGGGTTCAGGGGTGAAGCTTTCTTT. The chain employs TRBV27 and TRBJ1-1; tentatively, D is TRBD1 (6 bases). V was clipped by 10 bases and J by 7 bases, with 13 bases between them. The CDR3 has 11 residues. The germline CDR1 and CDR2 sequences are MNHEY and SMNVEV (reference sequence).